This is a list of T cell receptor beta chains from one sample in a study of T cells in Graves' hyperthyroidism and ophthalmopathy. MiXCR was run by TCRdb on the multiplex PCR reads, yielding one entry per CDR3 protein. Of 400,000 to 550,000 distinct CDR3 sequences listed, around 22% are singletons. The specimen was blood. Receptors originate from a woman aged 25 to 39 with Graves' ophthalmopathy. Each CDR3 is given with its conserved first and last residue. Each record gives: J gene, V gene, D gene, clone size, CDR3 DNA, CDR3 protein. A D gene is named only where the DNA matches it firmly. Only some rows state a clone size, as once, few, many or a class for expanded clones.

TRBJ2-2,TRBV9,-,few,TGTGCCAGCAGCGTAGCTGGGTTCGCGAACACCGGGGAGCTGTTTTTT,CASSVAGFANTGELFF
TRBJ2-7,TRBV15,TRBD2,-,TGTGCCACCAGCAGAGGGCTAGCGGGGGGCATTACCTACGAGCAGTACTTC,CATSRGLAGGITYEQYF
TRBJ2-2,TRBV4-2,-,few,TGTGCCAGCAGCCGCCCATGGGGGGGCCCCGAGATTAACACCGGGGAGCTGTTTTTT,CASSRPWGGPEINTGELFF
TRBJ1-3,TRBV28,-,many,TGTGCCAGCAGTTTAATCGGAAACACCATATATTTT,CASSLIGNTIYF
TRBJ1-1,TRBV5-1,-,-,TGCGCCAGCAGTATCAATCCAGGGGCCGGAACTGAAGCTTTCTTT,CASSINPGAGTEAFF
TRBJ1-1,TRBV7-9,TRBD1,many,TGTGCCAGCAGCTTAGGATCCGGGACAGGAGCCTTGAACACTGAAGCTTTCTTT,CASSLGSGTGALNTEAFF
TRBJ1-2,TRBV15,-,many,TGTGCCACCAGCAGAGCTAACTATGGCTACACCTTC,CATSRANYGYTF
TRBJ2-2,TRBV29-1,-,many,TGCAGCGTTGAACTCTCAGGGGCCGGGGAGCTGTTTTTT,CSVELSGAGELFF
TRBJ2-2,TRBV6-2/TRBV6-3,TRBD1,-,TGTGCCAGCAGTTTCGACAGGGGAAGGAACACCGGGGAGCTGTTTTTT,CASSFDRGRNTGELFF
TRBJ1-1,TRBV20-1,-,-,TGCAGTGCGCCCTTTGGGGGAAATCAGGCCACTGAAGCTTTCTTT,CSAPFGGNQATEAFF
TRBJ2-2,TRBV12-3/TRBV12-4,-,-,TGTGCCAGCAGGAGGGACGGGGCGAGGGAGCTGTTTTTT,CASRRDGARELFF
TRBJ2-6,TRBV20-1,-,many,TGCAGTGCTCCGACAGGCCGTAGCTCTGGGGCCAACGTCCTGACTTTC,CSAPTGRSSGANVLTF
TRBJ1-3,TRBV13,-,-,TGTGCCAGCAGCTTAGGAGGGTCGGGGTACTCTGGAAACACCATATATTTT,CASSLGGSGYSGNTIYF
TRBJ2-7,TRBV2,TRBD1,many,TGTGCCTCCACGAACAGGGGTCTCTACGAGCAGTACTTC,CASTNRGLYEQYF
TRBJ1-5,TRBV28,-,-,TGTGCCAGCAGTTTACCACACTCTGGCAATCAGCCCCAGCATTTT,CASSLPHSGNQPQHF
TRBJ2-3,TRBV6-5,TRBD2,many,TGTGCCAGCAGTTCCGGGACTAGCGGGACTGATACGCAGTATTTT,CASSSGTSGTDTQYF
TRBJ1-2,TRBV5-1,-,many,TGCGCCAGCAGCTTGGGCGACAGCACTAACTATGGCTACACCTTC,CASSLGDSTNYGYTF
TRBJ1-5,TRBV19,-,-,TGTGCCAGTAGTATAATCGGGGGGGATCAGCCCCAGCATTTT,CASSIIGGDQPQHF
TRBJ2-7,TRBV11-2,-,many,TGTGCCAGCACTCAGGGAAAGAGCTCCTACGAGCAGTACTTC,CASTQGKSSYEQYF
TRBJ2-7,TRBV27,-,once,TGTGCCAGCAGTTTGTCGGGACAAAGGAGGGAGCAGTACTTC,CASSLSGQRREQYF
TRBJ2-7,TRBV2,-,many,TGTGCCAGCAGCCAGACAGGTTACGAGCAGTACTTC,CASSQTGYEQYF
TRBJ2-7,TRBV4-1,-,-,TGCGCCAGCAGCCACCCTCAGGGGCGCTCCTACGAGCAGTACTTC,CASSHPQGRSYEQYF
TRBJ1-5,TRBV28,TRBD1,-,TGTGCCAGCAGGGGACAGGGTCTTGGCAATCAGCCCCAGCATTTT,CASRGQGLGNQPQHF
TRBJ2-5,TRBV24-1,-,-,TGTGCCACCAGTGATTCACTTGGGTTGAGGGTTTCGGAGACCCAGTACTTC,CATSDSLGLRVSETQYF
TRBJ2-5,TRBV28,-,few,TGTGCCAGCAGTTCAGCTGGAGACGGTGGAGAAGAGACCCAGTACTTC,CASSSAGDGGEETQYF
TRBJ2-7,TRBV7-3,-,many,TGTGCCAGCAGCTTAACGGGGCACCCCTCCTACGAGCAGTACTTC,CASSLTGHPSYEQYF
TRBJ2-5,TRBV29-1,TRBD1,few,TGCAGCGTTGGGACAGGGGTCGGCGAGACCCAGTACTTC,CSVGTGVGETQYF
TRBJ1-5,TRBV6-1,TRBD1,many,TGTGCCAGCAGCGTACAGGGGAGCAATCAGCCCCAGCATTTT,CASSVQGSNQPQHF
TRBJ1-1,TRBV27,-,many,TGTGCCAGCAGTCCCCAAACGAACACTGAAGCTTTCTTT,CASSPQTNTEAFF
TRBJ2-2,TRBV7-3,TRBD1,many,TGTGCCAGCAGCCCCGACAGGGGGAGCGGGGAGCTGTTTTTT,CASSPDRGSGELFF
TRBJ2-7,TRBV20-1,TRBD2,-,TGCAGTGCTTTTCTAGCGGGAGGGCCATTATCCTACGAGCAGTACTTC,CSAFLAGGPLSYEQYF
TRBJ1-1,TRBV19,TRBD1,-,TGTGCCAGTAGTACCTCTTGGGACAGGGTGTTCACTGAAGCTTTCTTT,CASSTSWDRVFTEAFF
TRBJ2-2,TRBV7-2,TRBD1,many,TGTGCCAGCAGCCCTCGACAGGGTGGGACCGGGGAGCTGTTTTTT,CASSPRQGGTGELFF
TRBJ1-3,TRBV18,TRBD1,-,TGTGCCAGCTCACCCGGGACAGGGATCCGAAACACCATATATTTT,CASSPGTGIRNTIYF
TRBJ2-7,TRBV5-6,-,-,TGTGCCAGCAGCTTTACACAGGGATTAGGCGAGCAGTACTTC,CASSFTQGLGEQYF
TRBJ1-5,TRBV28,-,-,TGTGCCAGCTCGCAAGCAAATCAGCCCCAGCATTTT,CASSQANQPQHF
TRBJ2-6,TRBV28,TRBD1,many,TGTGCCAGCAGTTACGGACAGGTCCTCTCTGGGGCCAACGTCCTGACTTTC,CASSYGQVLSGANVLTF
TRBJ1-2,TRBV5-1,-,many,TGCGCCAGCAACCCCGGGCAGGGTGATGGCTACACCTTC,CASNPGQGDGYTF
TRBJ1-3,TRBV6-5,-,many,TGTGCCAGCAGTTACTCACAGACTGGAAACACCATATATTTT,CASSYSQTGNTIYF
TRBJ1-3,TRBV18,-,few,TGTGCCAGCTCACCACCGGGGGCCGCCTCTGGAAACACCATATATTTT,CASSPPGAASGNTIYF
TRBJ2-7,TRBV12-3/TRBV12-4,-,many,TGTGCCAGCAGTAGGACAGCGGGGAATTACGAGCAGTACTTC,CASSRTAGNYEQYF
TRBJ2-6,TRBV5-4,-,-,TGTGCCAGCAGCTTTACGGACTCTGGGGCCAACGTCCTGACTTTC,CASSFTDSGANVLTF
TRBJ1-1,TRBV12-3/TRBV12-4,TRBD1,-,TGTGCCAGCAGCAGGGGGGTACGGCTGGGCGCTGAAGCTTTCTTT,CASSRGVRLGAEAFF
TRBJ2-7,TRBV6-5,-,-,TGTGCCAGCAGTTACTCCCCGGAGACCTACGAGCAGTACTTC,CASSYSPETYEQYF
TRBJ2-7,TRBV12-3/TRBV12-4,TRBD1,many,TGTGCCAGCAGTTACTACAGGGGAATCACCTACGAGCAGTACTTC,CASSYYRGITYEQYF
TRBJ2-5,TRBV6-5,-,many,TGTGCCAGCAGTTGCTCCAGTCTAATGGGGGGAGAGACCCAGTACTTC,CASSCSSLMGGETQYF
TRBJ1-1,TRBV10-2,-,few,TGCGCCAGCAGTGAGGAGGTTCAATTAAACACTGAAGCTTTCTTT,CASSEEVQLNTEAFF
TRBJ1-1,TRBV19,TRBD1,few,TGTGCCAGTAGCCAGGGATTCGGGACAGCCAACACTGAAGCTTTCTTT,CASSQGFGTANTEAFF
TRBJ2-7,TRBV4-3,-,-,TGCGCCAGCAGCAGAGGGTTTGGGCCTTACGAGCAGTACTTC,CASSRGFGPYEQYF
TRBJ2-7,TRBV5-1,TRBD1,few,TGCGCCAGCAGCTTGGGGACAGGGGGGAAGAACGAGCAGTACTTC,CASSLGTGGKNEQYF